This note documents a single T cell receptor beta chain sequence. Its antigen is unknown. Clones were read by immunoSEQ multiplex PCR, and TCRdb kept only the in-frame ones, dropping some. Here the sample spans approximately 100,000 clones, about nine tenths being singletons. Germline CDR1 reads SGHTA; CDR2 reads FQGNSA. The CDR3 spans 15 residues. J was trimmed by 3 bases and V by 8 bases; bases with no gene match: 11. These data are taken from a study of OX40 agonist ivuxolimab in advanced cancers. Study results and limitations: In the expanded peripheral T cells, antigen specificity was never determined.

This TCR was sampled from an adult with an advanced solid tumor such as melanoma, head and neck, liver or kidney cancer. The chain combines TRBV7-2 with TRBJ2-7, with 9 bases fitting TRBD1. The source was CD4+ or CD8+ T cells sorted from blood, collected in a trial of the OX40 agonist ivuxolimab. The DNA for the CDR3 is TGTGCCAGCCTAAATCCGGGACAGGGATTCTACGAGCAGTACTTC. Protein product: CASLNPGQGFYEQYF. Variable domain in full (rest from reference TRBV7-2 and TRBJ2-7): GAGVSQSPSNKVTEKGKDVELRCDPISGHTALYWYRQSLGQGLEFLIYFQGNSAPDKSGLPSDRFSAERTGGSVSTLTIQRTQQEDSAVYLCASLNPGQGFYEQYFGPGTRLTVT.